This is a list of T cell receptor beta chains from one sample in a study of blood T cell repertoires in COVID-19. Clones were sequenced by immunoSEQ multiplex PCR, and TCRdb holds only the in-frame ones, with some missing. This sample has some 41,000 clones, with 89% found just once. Sequenced: peripheral blood. All receptors derive from a man in his 70s with active COVID-19. Both conserved end residues are part of each CDR3. D genes are given only for firm matches. The listing skips clone size in some rows; elsewhere it reads once, few, many or a size class.

TRBJ1-1 NA TRBV3-1/TRBV3-2 NA CASSQAPQAFMEAFF TGTGCCAGCAGCCAAGCGCCACAGGCGTTCATGGAAGCTTTCTTT
TRBJ2-2 NA TRBV28 TRBD2 CASTPGGTNTGELFF TGTGCCAGCACCCCGGGGGGTACGAACACCGGGGAGCTGTTTTTT
TRBJ2-1 NA TRBV6-2/TRBV6-3 NA CASSFRASYNEQFF TGTGCCAGCAGTTTCCGAGCTTCTTACAATGAGCAGTTCTTC
TRBJ2-1 NA TRBV9 TRBD1 CASSVGGGTFDEQFF TGTGCCAGCAGCGTAGGAGGGGGCACATTCGATGAGCAGTTCTTC
TRBJ2-7 NA TRBV7-9 TRBD1 CASSLRDRGYEQYF TGTGCCAGCAGCTTAAGGGACAGGGGATACGAGCAGTACTTC
TRBJ1-2 NA TRBV11-1 NA CASSFDDRNYGYTF TGTGCCAGCAGCTTCGACGACAGAAACTATGGCTACACCTTC
TRBJ1-2 NA TRBV6-6 TRBD1 CASSDTGAANYGYTF TGTGCCAGCAGTGATACAGGGGCAGCTAACTATGGCTACACCTTC
TRBJ2-7 NA TRBV7-2 TRBD1 CASSSSGQGHNEQYF TGTGCCAGCAGTTCCTCGGGACAGGGCCACAACGAGCAGTACTTC
TRBJ2-7 NA TRBV7-3 NA CASSLGGGEQYF TGTGCCAGCAGCTTAGGGGGAGGCGAGCAGTACTTC
TRBJ2-7 NA TRBV2 TRBD1 CASSELGQGYEQYF TGTGCCAGCAGTGAGCTAGGACAGGGCTACGAGCAGTACTTC
TRBJ2-7 medium-sized TRBV27 TRBD2 CASSLSGGTLYPYEQYF TGTGCCAGCAGCCTTAGCGGGGGGACCCTCTATCCCTACGAGCAGTACTTC
TRBJ2-7 NA TRBV7-2 NA CASSPRVGSYEQYF TGTGCCAGCAGCCCCCGGGTAGGCTCCTACGAGCAGTACTTC
TRBJ1-2 NA TRBV28 NA CASSPGSVSSVYTF TGTGCCAGCAGTCCCGGGTCTGTATCCTCTGTCTACACCTTC
TRBJ2-7 once TRBV5-4 NA CASSLDRSIAEQYF TGTGCCAGCAGCTTGGACAGATCGATCGCGGAGCAGTACTTC
TRBJ2-5 few TRBV4-3 TRBD2 CASSQGIPGGIQETQYF TGCGCCAGCAGCCAAGGGATTCCGGGAGGGATCCAAGAGACCCAGTACTTC
TRBJ2-6 NA TRBV4-3 NA CASSQVTGPGANVLTF TGCGCCAGCAGCCAGGTTACAGGGCCTGGGGCCAACGTCCTGACTTTC
TRBJ2-1 NA TRBV15 NA CATSDKLCEFF TGTGCCACCAGCGACAAGCTCTGCGAGTTCTTC
TRBJ2-5 NA TRBV2 TRBD1 CASSKSRGQGQTQYF TGTGCCAGCAGTAAATCTCGGGGACAGGGTCAGACCCAGTACTTC